Below, 25 T cell receptor beta chains from the same sample are listed, as sequenced in a study of blood T cell repertoires in COVID-19. Sequencing used immunoSEQ multiplex PCR; TCRdb keeps in-frame clones, though not all of them. The sample carries about 160,000 clones, roughly 83% recorded once. Sequencing was done on a sample of peripheral blood. The receptors stem from an elderly woman with active or convalescent COVID-19.

V is TRBV7-2 and J is TRBJ1-2; D is undetermined. Germline V gene sequence: CDR1 SGHTA, CDR2 FQGNSA. This CDR3 contains 17 residues. Trimming removed 2 bases at V and 4 bases at J, with 20 bases between. The CDR3 nucleotides are TGTGCCAGCAGCTTACCTCGGGGAGGGAAATCCATCTATGGCTACACCTTC. Its protein is CASSLPRGGKSIYGYTF.

This chain links TRBV5-6 with TRBJ1-2, with a tentative D call TRBD1 (6 bases). Germline assignment: CDR1 SGHDT and CDR2 YYEEEE. The CDR3 length is 17 residues. Trimming left V 7 bases short and J 5 bases short, with 27 bases between. For the CDR3, the DNA is TGTGCCAGCGGACCCGAGTCTCAGGGTTGGGGGCTTTATGGCTACACCTTC. This codes for CASGPESQGWGLYGYTF.

The rearrangement uses TRBV3-1 (or the pseudogene TRBV3-2) and TRBJ1-1; 9 nucleotides agree with TRBD1. This CDR3 region has 12 residues. Germline V gene lookup returns CDR1 LGHDT and CDR2 YNNKEL (reference sequence). Trimming took 1 base from V and 12 from J; bases not matched to a gene: 3. The CDR3 DNA reads TGTGCCAGCAGCCAAGGTGACAGGGGGACTTTCTTT. It yields the protein CASSQGDRGTFF.

The CDR3 here is CASSSGVGNTIYF. The CDR3 DNA sequence: TGTGCCAGCAGCTCGGGAGTAGGAAACACCATATATTTT. The V gene is TRBV11-3, the J gene TRBJ1-3; no firm D call. Trimming stripped 4 bases from V and 4 bases from J, with 8 bases between. CDR1 SGHNT and CDR2 YENEEA come from the germline V gene. The CDR3 length is 13 residues.

This clone occurred a few times. The CDR3 nucleotides read TGTGCCAGCAGCGTAGCGGACATGTACCAAGAGACCCAGTACTTC. The encoded protein is CASSVADMYQETQYF. V is TRBV9 and J is TRBJ2-5; possible D gene TRBD1, 5 bases. Trimming shortened V by 0 bases and J by 0 bases, and 9 bases separated the two germline ends. CDR1 and CDR2 from the germline V gene are SGDLS and YYNGEE. The CDR3 runs to 15 residues.

The CDR3 DNA is TGTGCCAGCTCACTAGAGACAAACAATCAGCCCCAGCATTTT. Encoded protein: CASSLETNNQPQHF. The chain employs TRBV18 and TRBJ1-5; D gene uncertain. The CDR3 is 14 residues long. CDR1 and CDR2 from the germline V gene are KGHSH and LQKENI. The V end was cut by 4 bases, the J end by 3 bases, with 10 bases between.

The rearrangement joins TRBV24-1 to TRBJ2-4; no clear D gene. CDR1 is KGHDR, CDR2 SFDVKD, per germline. The CDR3 is 17 residues long. V gave up 3 bases and J gave up 0 bases, with 14 bases separating them. CDR3 in DNA: TGTGCCACCAGTGATAGGAACAGCTCACTAGCCAAAAACATTCAGTACTTC. It translates to CATSDRNSSLAKNIQYF.

The V and J genes are TRBV30 and TRBJ2-3; 7 positions agree with TRBD2. The V segment lost 4 bases and the J segment 3 bases; nucleotides outside the gene matches: 10. The germline gives CDR1 GTSNPN, CDR2 SVGIG (reference sequence). CDR3 length: 15 residues. CDR3 sequence reads: CAWTLGGGSTDTQYF. The CDR3 DNA reads as TGTGCCTGGACCCTTGGGGGGGGTAGTACAGATACGCAGTATTTT.

This chain links TRBV11-1 with TRBJ1-4; TRBD1 matches at 7 bases. The CDR3 runs 16 residues. Germline V gene lookup returns CDR1 SGHAT and CDR2 FQDESV (reference sequence). V trimming: 4 bases; J trimming: 7 bases; junction bases outside the gene matches: 12. CDR3 sequence (DNA): TGTGCCAGCAGCTCGCCCCCGGGACAGAAGACTGAAAAACTGTTTTTT. This gives the protein CASSSPPGQKTEKLFF. Full variable domain (outside the CDR3, taken from reference TRBV11-1 and TRBJ1-4): EAEVAQSPRYKITEKSQAVAFWCDPISGHATLYWYRQILGQGPELLVQFQDESVVDDSQLPKDRFSAERLKGVDSTLKIQPAELGDSAMYLCASSSPPGQKTEKLFFGSGTQLSVL.

This chain joins TRBV6-5 and TRBJ1-1; 8 bases line up with TRBD1. Germline CDR1 is MNHEY and CDR2 is SVGAGI. This CDR3 is 16 amino acids long. Trimming cost V 4 bases and J 0 bases; bases outside gene matches: 7. Written as DNA, the CDR3 is TGTGCCAGCAGTTTAAGAGGGGGACAGGTGAACACTGAAGCTTTCTTT. It is translated as CASSLRGGQVNTEAFF.

This clone was counted between two and nine times. The rearrangement uses TRBV18 and TRBJ1-6; 7 positions match TRBD1. The J segment lost 7 bases and the V segment lost 3 bases, leaving 9 bases of the junction unmatched. The CDR3 runs to 16 residues. Per germline, CDR1 KGHSH and CDR2 LQKENI. CDR3 coding DNA: TGTGCCAGCTCACCCTATGACAGGGCCCCAAATTCACCCCTCCACTTT. Residues: CASSPYDRAPNSPLHF.

This clone was counted a single time. This sequence joins TRBV7-8 and TRBJ2-7; perhaps TRBD1 as D (5 bases). The CDR3 is 16 amino acids. The V gene's germline CDR1 is SGHVS and CDR2 FQNEAQ. V was pared by 1 base and J by 4 bases, with 17 bases between. The CDR3 is CASSLGGRGLGYEQYF. The CDR3 nucleotides read TGTGCCAGCAGCTTAGGTGGTAGGGGCTTGGGTTACGAGCAGTACTTC.

The chain recombines TRBV27 with TRBJ2-1; D possibly corresponds to TRBD2 (5 bases). CDR3 length equals 16 residues. V was clipped by 2 bases and J by 4 bases, with 15 bases between them. Germline V gives CDR1 MNHEY, CDR2 SMNVEV (reference sequence). DNA for the CDR3: TGTGCCAGCAGTTTAGGCCGCGGGCGGACTTACAATGAGCAGTTCTTC. Protein product: CASSLGRGRTYNEQFF.

This sequence joins TRBV19 and TRBJ2-1; D perhaps matches TRBD1 (5 bases). There are 15 residues in the CDR3. CDR1 and CDR2 (germline): LNHDA, SQIVND (reference sequence). Trimming took 1 base from V and 0 from J, leaving 7 bases between them. DNA for the CDR3: TGTGCCAGTAGTATAGGCCAGGGCTCCTACAATGAGCAGTTCTTC. Its translation: CASSIGQGSYNEQFF.

This clone was seen a single time. The rearrangement links TRBV12-3 or TRBV12-4 to TRBJ1-3, with D unresolved. Deletions cut 3 bases from V and 4 bases from J, with 4 bases between. The CDR3 extends over 12 amino acids. In DNA form, the CDR3 reads TGTGCCAGCAGTTTCTTCGGAAACACCATATATTTT. Amino acids: CASSFFGNTIYF.

This clone showed up just once. This rearrangement joins TRBV7-9 to TRBJ1-1; tentatively, D is TRBD1 (6 bases). CDR3 size: 14 residues. The V and J ends lost 4 bases and 5 bases respectively, with 14 bases between them. CDR1 and CDR2 (germline): SEHNR, FQNEAQ (reference sequence). The DNA for the CDR3 is TGTGCCAGCAGCTCCCGGGACAACCCGACTGAAGCTTTCTTT. It codes for CASSSRDNPTEAFF. The full variable domain, completed using reference TRBV7-9 and TRBJ1-1, is DTGVSQNPRHKITKRGQNVTFRCDPISEHNRLYWYRQTLGQGPEFLTYFQNEAQLEKSRLLSDRFSAERPKGSFSTLEIQRTEQGDSAMYLCASSSRDNPTEAFFGQGTRLTVV.

V usage is TRBV20-1 and J usage is TRBJ2-3, with a weak D call TRBD1 (6 bases). V was clipped by 6 bases and J by 5 bases, with 9 bases between them. Germline V lookup: CDR1 DFQATT, CDR2 SNEGSKA (reference sequence). This CDR3 spans 11 amino acids. The CDR3 spells CSAPRGDTQYF. The CDR3 DNA follows: TGCAGTGCCCCCAGGGGAGATACGCAGTATTTT.

The chain joins TRBV5-6 to TRBJ1-5; D might be TRBD1 (6 bases). CDR1 SGHDT and CDR2 YYEEEE come from the germline V gene. The CDR3 sequence is 18 residues long. Between the trimmed V and J ends, which lost 0 bases and 5 bases, there was a span of 21 bases. The CDR3, as DNA: TGTGCCAGCAGCTTGGGGTTTACCATACAGGGTGAGGATCAGCCCCAGCATTTT. Its translation is CASSLGFTIQGEDQPQHF.

Here the CDR3 reads CASSAPRSRNTEAFF. Written as DNA, the CDR3 is TGTGCCAGCAGCGCTCCTAGGAGTAGGAACACTGAAGCTTTCTTT. This chain connects TRBV7-8 to TRBJ1-1, with D unresolved. The length of the CDR3 is 15 residues. Germline V gives CDR1 SGHVS, CDR2 FQNEAQ. V was trimmed by 5 bases and J by 1 base, leaving 14 bases between them.

The rearrangement links TRBV5-1 to TRBJ1-1, with 8 bases that match TRBD1. The CDR3 has 15 residues. With 6 bases clipped from V and 2 bases from J, the junction kept 9 bases outside the gene matches. Germline V gene data show CDR1 as SGHRS and CDR2 as YFSETQ. CDR3 sequence reads: CASIGTGASNTEAFF. The CDR3 region has the DNA TGCGCCAGCATCGGGACAGGAGCCTCTAACACTGAAGCTTTCTTT.

The chain employs TRBV15 and TRBJ1-5; 8 bases line up with TRBD1. In germline, CDR1 is LNHNV, CDR2 YYDKDF (reference sequence). The CDR3 consists of 18 residues. Losses at the gene ends were 3 bases for V and 0 bases for J; bases not matched to a gene: 10. CDR3 loop: CATSRDRQGPLSNQPQHF. For the CDR3, the DNA is TGTGCCACCAGCAGGGACCGACAGGGGCCTCTTAGCAATCAGCCCCAGCATTTT.

The V call is TRBV20-1, the J call TRBJ2-5; TRBD2 matches 10 bases. Germline V gene data show CDR1 as DFQATT and CDR2 as SNEGSKA (reference sequence). There are 15 residues in the CDR3. Trimming took 3 bases from V and 1 from J; bases not matched to a gene: 5. CDR3 amino acids: CSASEVAGGQETQYF. The CDR3 nucleotides read TGCAGTGCTAGTGAAGTAGCGGGGGGCCAAGAGACCCAGTACTTC.

With regard to this clone: At one boundary the junction diverges from the germline segment, which might be a read error. The gene calls are TRBV7-9 and TRBJ1-1; 9 positions match TRBD1. Germline CDR1 and CDR2: SEHNR and FQNEAQ (reference sequence). The CDR3 is 16 residues long. Here the CDR3 reads CASSLDSGTGNAEAFF. In nucleotides, the CDR3 is TGTGCCAGCAGCTTAGATTCGGGGACAGGGAACGCTGAAGCTTTCTTT. The variable domain in full, with the rest retrieved from reference TRBV7-9 and TRBJ1-1, is DTGVSQNPRHKITKRGQNVTFRCDPISEHNRLYWYRQTLGQGPEFLTYFQNEAQLEKSRLLSDRFSAERPKGSFSTLEIQRTEQGDSAMYLCASSLDSGTGNAEAFFGQGTRLTVV.

The chain uses TRBV19 and TRBJ2-1, with 13 bases that match TRBD2. CDR1 and CDR2 (germline): LNHDA, SQIVND (reference sequence). J gave up 4 bases and V 5 bases, and 2 bases lay outside the gene matches. This CDR3 comprises 15 residues. CDR3 sequence: CASSRTSGGYNEQFF. The CDR3 nucleotides read TGTGCCAGTAGTCGGACTAGCGGGGGTTACAATGAGCAGTTCTTC.

The chain couples TRBV16 to TRBJ2-1; 7 bases map to TRBD1. The trim removed 5 bases at V and 0 bases at J, leaving 4 bases unmatched. The germline gives CDR1 KGHSY, CDR2 FQNENV. CDR3 length: 15 residues. The CDR3 protein is CASSEQGSSYNEQFF. CDR3 sequence (DNA): TGTGCCAGCAGCGAACAGGGGAGCTCCTACAATGAGCAGTTCTTC. The whole variable domain, remainder taken from reference TRBV16 and TRBJ2-1, is GEEVAQTPKHLVRGEGQKAKLYCAPIKGHSYVFWYQQVLKNEFKFLISFQNENVFDETGMPKERFSAKCLPNSPCSLEIQATKLEDSAVYFCASSEQGSSYNEQFFGPGTRLTVL.